This T cell receptor beta chain was profiled in a study of blood T cell repertoires in COVID-19 (dated by TCRdb to the early 2020s). Regarding the research as a whole: Samples from collaborators originated in the United States, Italy and Spain and spanned both the acute and convalescent phases of COVID-19. The material from the prospective study consisted of cDNA or gDNA derived from T cells, B-cell-depleted T cells, or PBMCs. The dataset comprised deeply sampled blood TCRbeta repertoires from subjects exposed to, actively infected with, or recovered from COVID-19. The repertoires were released in a freely available public database meant as a resource for research on the immune response to SARS-CoV-2. Samples were obtained from the ongoing ImmuneRACE study (first 160 participants) and from 1,254 subjects provided by 6 global collaborators. A de-identified subject ID, COVID-19 status, age in years and sex were almost always included in the sample metadata. Where available, HLA class I and class II types were taken from metadata supplied by the sample provider and were not determined by assay-based typing. Broad study findings and their caveats: Clinical and demographic metadata were provided uncurated, with the amount varying by source and participant.

Notes on this clone: Its antigen target is currently unknown. Base quality data are lacking; no much larger clone is found one base away.

TCRbeta CDR3 regions were amplified from genomic DNA by means of the immunoSEQ Assay, a bias-controlled multiplex PCR. In the paper's pipeline: Nucleated cell counts per sample were estimated from amplification of reference gene primers within the assay. To quantify the absolute abundance of each unique TCRbeta CDR3 rearrangement, sequence reads were collapsed and filtered. Productive Simpson clonality was computed per sample as the square root of Simpson's diversity index over productive rearrangements. TCRdb holds this immuneACCESS table with in-frame rearrangements only. Some clones are missing; in checked studies, unresolved V genes explain under half, and the rest has no known cause. V and J calls and clone size are copied from that table; D and trimming were computed from the DNA. The table for this sample lists around 240,000 clones; around 85% of them were counted only once. The ten largest account for approximately 2% of the sample.

After removal of 4 bases from V and 7 bases from J, the junction retains 10 bases not matched to a gene. The germline V gene (reference sequence) gives CDR1 as LGHDT and CDR2 as YNNKEL. From its cysteine to its phenylalanine, the CDR3 spans 16 amino acids. Just CDR3 DNA is preserved here, 48 bases in frame from base 1. Participants in the prospective study were aged roughly 18 to 89 years, lived in some 24 United States geographic areas, and enrolled through a virtual design. To assign participants to cohorts, the prospective study relied on clinical history that participants themselves reported in a screening survey and a study questionnaire. For ImmuneRACE Cohort 3, a participant was defined as recovered based on two consecutive negative NP/OP PCR tests, clearance by a healthcare professional, or resolution of symptoms. In the prospective study, mobile phlebotomists collected whole blood, serum and a nasopharyngeal or oropharyngeal swab from each participant. Prospective study participants could optionally give additional blood draws and questionnaires over an approximately 2-month period. Before DNA extraction, prospective study blood samples were shipped either frozen or at room temperature.

The chain is encoded by TRBV3-1 (or the pseudogene TRBV3-2) joined to TRBJ1-6; 7 junctional bases match TRBD1. The TCR sequence derives from a woman aged 50 to 65 who had recovered from COVID-19. Sequenced input: PBMCs or T cells enriched from blood (not recorded which). The nucleotide sequence reads TGTGCCAGCAGCCTAGGAGGGGGGACAGTGAATTCACCCCTCCACTTT. Its translation reads: CASSLGGGTVNSPLHF.